This TCR beta chain was retrieved from a study of CD8 T cells in Susac syndrome. The trim removed 0 bases at V and 3 bases at J, leaving 11 bases unmatched. The CDR3 has 17 residues. CDR1 is MGHRA and CDR2 is YSYEKL in the germline V gene. Sequencing of TCR beta was performed on blood CD8+ T cells and on blood CD4+ T cells. Negative isolation yielded CD8+ and CD4+ T cells; FACS enriched TEMRA cells. RNA in amounts of roughly 0.45 to 1 ug was reverse transcribed with random hexamers. Amplification of TCR beta CDR3 across 54 Vbeta and 13 Jbeta was performed with immunoSEQ multiplex PCR. TCRdb re-called the immunoSEQ multiplex PCR reads with MiXCR, one entry per CDR3 protein. Altogether about 400,000 distinct CDR3 sequences are present, more than 80% being singletons, with the ten largest covering under 0.15%.

This chain connects TRBV4-1 to TRBJ2-7, with 7 bases fitting TRBD1. The sample was CD8+ T cells from PBMCs. The origin of this receptor is a human donor with multiple sclerosis. The CDR3 here is CASSQELAPRDSYEQYF. Written as DNA, the CDR3 is TGCGCCAGCAGCCAAGAGTTAGCCCCCCGGGACAGCTACGAGCAGTACTTC.